This T cell receptor (beta chain) was sequenced for a study of T cells after yellow fever vaccination. The V segment lost 5 bases and the J segment 4 bases; nucleotides outside the gene matches: 8. The CDR3 has 15 amino acids. Germline assignment: CDR1 SGHTA and CDR2 FQGNSA. TCRdb independently ran MiXCR on the 5' RACE reads; one entry per CDR3 protein. The sample has about 340,000 distinct CDR3 sequences; 3% to 4.5% are singletons. The rearrangement joins TRBV7-2 to TRBJ2-5, with 9 bases that match TRBD2. The clonotype was recovered from a man aged 18-30 years who received the YFV17D yellow fever vaccine. Sequenced here: PBMCs, sampled 5 days after the yellow fever booster vaccination. The CDR3, as DNA: TGTGCCAGCAGCACCGGGACTAGCAACTCAGAGACCCAGTACTTC. Translating gives CASSTGTSNSETQYF.